These 9 T cell receptor beta chains were all obtained from the same sample, sequenced in a study of blood T cell repertoires in COVID-19. Method: immunoSEQ multiplex PCR; TCRdb's copy keeps in-frame clones and lacks some. Among approximately 500,000 clones listed, roughly 90% were seen once. The sample comprised PBMCs or T cells enriched from blood (not recorded which). These receptors originate from a woman between 40 and 50 years old who had recovered from COVID-19.

A remark on this clone: Other nucleotide sequences from this sample produce the same CDR3. The chain has TRBV5-1 and TRBJ1-4; the match to TRBD1 covers 11 bases. CDR3 length equals 14 residues. The ends lost 4 bases at V and 8 bases at J; junction bases unmatched: 4. The V gene's germline CDR1 is SGHRS and CDR2 YFSETQ. CDR3 coding DNA: TGCGCCAGCAGCCTAGGACAGGGGGCGGAAAAACTGTTTTTT. Translation gives CASSLGQGAEKLFF.

The chain couples TRBV19 to TRBJ1-5, with unresolved D. V was cut by 5 bases and J by 5 bases, with 16 bases left in between. Germline V lookup: CDR1 LNHDA, CDR2 SQIVND (reference sequence). The CDR3 is 15 amino acids. The CDR3 region is CASSAPRVSDQPQHF. The CDR3 coding sequence is TGTGCCAGTAGTGCCCCCCGGGTGTCGGATCAGCCCCAGCATTTT.

The J gene is TRBJ2-2, the V gene TRBV6-2 or TRBV6-3; 7 bases map to TRBD2. The CDR3 loop spans 14 amino acids. Germline V lookup: CDR1 MNHEY, CDR2 SVGEGT. J gave up 5 bases and V 5 bases, and 5 bases lay outside the gene matches. The CDR3 DNA is TGTGCCAGCAGTCGCGCGGGGGAGACCGGGGAGCTGTTTTTT. This translates into CASSRAGETGELFF.

V is TRBV4-2 and J is TRBJ1-2; 12 bases match TRBD1. The J segment lost 7 bases and the V segment lost 2 bases, leaving 8 bases of the junction unmatched. The CDR3 runs 16 residues. The germline CDR1 and CDR2 sequences are LGHNA and YNFKEQ. DNA of the CDR3: TGTGCCAGCAGCCAACACGGGGACAGGGGGCCTGGTGGCTACACCTTC. Encoded protein: CASSQHGDRGPGGYTF.

The V and J genes are TRBV11-3 and TRBJ2-7; D gene uncertain. V was trimmed by 6 bases and J by 1 base, leaving 10 bases between them. CDR1 is SGHNT, CDR2 YENEEA, per germline. The CDR3 consists of 13 residues. Here the CDR3 reads CASSFGLSYEQYF. The DNA of the CDR3 is TGTGCCAGCAGTTTTGGGCTATCCTACGAGCAGTACTTC.

The gene calls are TRBV11-2 and TRBJ2-5; TRBD1 agrees at 7 bases. CDR3 length equals 15 residues. V gave up 0 bases and J gave up 5 bases; unmatched junction bases: 6. Germline V lookup: CDR1 SGHAT, CDR2 FQNNGV. The DNA for the CDR3 is TGTGCCAGCAGCTTAGAGACAGGGTCTTTGGAGACCCAGTACTTC. Its protein is CASSLETGSLETQYF.

This chain joins TRBV9 and TRBJ2-5; tentative D call: TRBD1 (7 bases). The CDR3 totals 15 residues. Germline CDR1 is SGDLS and CDR2 is YYNGEE. V was pared by 0 bases and J by 4 bases, with 13 bases between. The CDR3, as DNA: TGTGCCAGCAGCGTAGCCAACAGGGGAGGAGAGACCCAGTACTTC. This gives the protein CASSVANRGGETQYF.

The J gene is TRBJ2-7, the V gene TRBV19; D may be TRBD2 (7 bases). The V gene lost 2 bases and the J gene lost 6 bases, with 14 bases spanning the gap. Germline CDR1 reads LNHDA; CDR2 reads SQIVND (reference sequence). CDR3 length equals 14 residues. CDR3 residues: CASSISGGPSEQYF. CDR3 coding DNA: TGTGCCAGTAGTATATCGGGGGGCCCATCCGAGCAGTACTTC. The variable domain in full, with the rest retrieved from reference TRBV19 and TRBJ2-7, is DGGITQSPKYLFRKEGQNVTLSCEQNLNHDAMYWYRQDPGQGLRLIYYSQIVNDFQKGDIAEGYSVSREKKESFPLTVTSAQKNPTAFYLCASSISGGPSEQYFGPGTRLTVT.

This clone was recorded once. The CDR3 DNA reads as TGTGCCAGCACCCTAGGACAGACGAACACTGAAGCTTTCTTT. Translating gives CASTLGQTNTEAFF. The V and J genes are TRBV6-5 and TRBJ1-1; D might be TRBD1 (6 bases). V dropped 7 bases and J dropped 1 base, with 13 bases sitting between them. Germline V CDR1 and CDR2: MNHEY, SVGAGI. There are 14 residues in the CDR3.